This entry lists 7 T cell receptor beta chains sequenced from one sample in a study of OX40 agonist ivuxolimab in advanced cancers. Receptor amplification or capture employed the immunoSEQ multiplex PCR assay. TCRdb obtained this table from immuneACCESS and retained in-frame rearrangements with V and J assigned. These tables miss some clones; where compared with another copy, unresolved V genes account for less than half of the shortfall, and the remainder is unexplained. This sample lists 75,000 to 100,000 clones; about 91% were detected once. In total, the top ten clones hold 0.3% to 0.4% of the sample. The specimen was CD4+ or CD8+ T cells sorted from blood, collected in a trial of the OX40 agonist ivuxolimab. The receptors derive from an adult with an advanced solid tumor such as melanoma, head and neck, liver or kidney cancer.

V and J are TRBV6-1 and TRBJ1-5, with D possibly matching TRBD1 (6 bases). CDR1 is MNHNS, CDR2 SASEGT, per germline. CDR3 length: 15 amino acids. Trimming pared 4 bases from V and 6 bases from J, leaving 16 bases between. CDR3 residues: CASSVGRGLGQPQHF. The DNA of the CDR3 is TGTGCCAGCAGTGTGGGCAGGGGCTTGGGTCAGCCCCAGCATTTT.

This chain uses TRBV28 with TRBJ2-7; 12 nucleotides align to TRBD1. J lost 6 bases, V lost 6 bases, and 9 bases had no gene match. There are 15 residues in the CDR3. Germline CDR1 is MDHEN and CDR2 is SYDVKM. The CDR3 loop is CASSRGGTGGSEQYF. Here the CDR3 DNA reads TGTGCCAGCAGCCGCGGGGGGACAGGGGGCAGCGAGCAGTACTTC.

This clone turned up a few times. This chain joins TRBV9 and TRBJ2-2; D perhaps matches TRBD2 (6 bases). The CDR3 sequence is 16 residues long. The germline V gene encodes CDR1 SGDLS and CDR2 YYNGEE. V gave up 4 bases and J gave up 0 bases, with 13 bases separating them. The CDR3 reads CASSTSGTPNTGELFF. Here the CDR3 DNA reads TGTGCCAGCAGCACCTCCGGGACTCCGAACACCGGGGAGCTGTTTTTT.

As for this clone: An end of the junction differs from the germline gene, which may be a read error. The V gene is TRBV5-1, the J gene TRBJ1-6, with a tentative D call TRBD1 (6 bases). Per the germline V gene, CDR1 is SGHRS and CDR2 is YFSETQ. CDR3 length equals 9 residues. In DNA, the CDR3 is TGCGCCAGCAGCTTAACAGGGATCTTT. Protein product: CASSLTGIF.

The genes are TRBV7-6 and TRBJ2-6, with a possible D match to TRBD1 (5 bases). CDR3 length: 15 amino acids. Germline-derived CDR1 and CDR2 are SGHVS and FNYEAQ. The V and J ends lost 5 bases and 0 bases respectively, with 8 bases between them. The CDR3 region has the DNA TGTGCCAGCAGCCTAAGGGGCTCTGGGGCCAACGTCCTGACTTTC. This translates into CASSLRGSGANVLTF.

This clone was recorded only once. The V call is TRBV4-3, the J call TRBJ1-6, with a possible D match to TRBD1 (5 bases). The CDR3 is made up of 15 amino acids. Germline lookup yields CDR1 LGHNA and CDR2 YSLEER. V lost 5 bases, J lost 7 bases, and 15 bases lay in between. The CDR3: CASSASPGQNSPLHF. The DNA of the CDR3 is TGCGCCAGCAGCGCCAGTCCGGGGCAAAATTCACCCCTCCACTTT.

V and J are TRBV5-1 and TRBJ2-5; the D gene is possibly TRBD1 (6 bases). Per germline, CDR1 SGHRS and CDR2 YFSETQ. Trimming removed 3 bases from V and 4 bases from J, with 10 bases in between. This CDR3 contains 13 residues. The CDR3 nucleotides read TGCGCCAGCAGCTCACAGGGCCGAGAGACCCAGTACTTC. Translating it yields CASSSQGRETQYF.